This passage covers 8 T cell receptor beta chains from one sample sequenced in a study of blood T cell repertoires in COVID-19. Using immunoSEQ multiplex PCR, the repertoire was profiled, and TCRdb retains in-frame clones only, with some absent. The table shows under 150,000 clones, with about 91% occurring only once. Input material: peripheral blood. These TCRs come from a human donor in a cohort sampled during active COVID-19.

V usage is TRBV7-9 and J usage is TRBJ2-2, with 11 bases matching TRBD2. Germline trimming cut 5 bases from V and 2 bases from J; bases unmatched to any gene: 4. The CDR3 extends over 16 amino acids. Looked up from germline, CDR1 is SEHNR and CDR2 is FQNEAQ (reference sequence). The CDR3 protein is CASSLLAGANTGELFF. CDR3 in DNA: TGTGCCAGCAGCCTACTAGCGGGGGCCAACACCGGGGAGCTGTTTTTT.

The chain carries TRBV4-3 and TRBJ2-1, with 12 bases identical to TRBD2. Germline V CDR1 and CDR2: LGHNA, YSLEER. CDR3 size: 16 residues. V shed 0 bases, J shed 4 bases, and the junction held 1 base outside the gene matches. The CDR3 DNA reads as TGCGCCAGCAGCCAAGAAACTAGCGGGGGGTACAATGAGCAGTTCTTC. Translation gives CASSQETSGGYNEQFF.

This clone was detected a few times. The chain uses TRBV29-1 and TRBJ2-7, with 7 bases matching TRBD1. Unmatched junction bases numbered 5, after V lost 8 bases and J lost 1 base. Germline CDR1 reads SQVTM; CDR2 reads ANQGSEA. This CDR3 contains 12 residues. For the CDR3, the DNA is TGCAGCACCCGGGACAGTTCCTACGAGCAGTACTTC. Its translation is CSTRDSSYEQYF.

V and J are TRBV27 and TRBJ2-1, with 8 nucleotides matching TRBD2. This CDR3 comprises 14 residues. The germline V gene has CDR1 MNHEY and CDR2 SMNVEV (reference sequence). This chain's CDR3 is CPTRRGGEYNEQFF. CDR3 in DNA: TGTCCCACCCGACGGGGGGGGGAGTACAATGAGCAGTTCTTC.

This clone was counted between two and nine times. The CDR3 sequence is CASSPHSVGAPREQYF. CDR3 sequence (DNA): TGTGCCAGCAGTCCCCATTCCGTGGGGGCTCCGCGGGAGCAGTACTTC. The rearrangement links TRBV27 to TRBJ2-7; a possible D gene is TRBD1 (6 bases). The germline gives CDR1 MNHEY, CDR2 SMNVEV (reference sequence). The CDR3 extends over 16 amino acids. Trimming removed 5 bases at V and 7 bases at J, with 24 bases between.

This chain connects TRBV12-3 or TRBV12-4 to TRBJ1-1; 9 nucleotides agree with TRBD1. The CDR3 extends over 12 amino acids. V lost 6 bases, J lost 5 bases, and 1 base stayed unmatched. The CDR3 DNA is TGTGCCAGCAGGACAGGGGGGACTGAAGCTTTCTTT. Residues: CASRTGGTEAFF.

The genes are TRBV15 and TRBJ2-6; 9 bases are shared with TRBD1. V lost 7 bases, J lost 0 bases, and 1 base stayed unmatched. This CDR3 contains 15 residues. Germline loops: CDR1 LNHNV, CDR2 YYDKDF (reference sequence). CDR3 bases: TGTGCCACCAAGACAGGGGGCTCTGGGGCCAACGTCCTGACTTTC. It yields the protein CATKTGGSGANVLTF.

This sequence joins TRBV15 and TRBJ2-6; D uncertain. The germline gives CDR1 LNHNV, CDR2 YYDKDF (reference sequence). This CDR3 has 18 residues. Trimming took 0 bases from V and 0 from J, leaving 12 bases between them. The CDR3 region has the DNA TGTGCCACCAGCAGAGACAGGCCCGGATTCTCTGGGGCCAACGTCCTGACTTTC. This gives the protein CATSRDRPGFSGANVLTF.